The subject of this entry is one T cell receptor beta chain. V was cut by 1 base and J by 0 bases, with 11 bases left in between. The germline CDR1 and CDR2 sequences are SGHDT and YYEEEE. The length of the CDR3 is 16 residues. The sample comes from a study of cytomegalovirus exposure and HLA in healthy donors. Primers: 60 Vbeta forward and 13 Jbeta reverse. Sequenced by immunoSEQ multiplex PCR; TCRdb stores in-frame clones only, minus some. The table has 90,000 to 120,000 clones, over 9% seen once. The receptor was isolated from a man aged 35 to 55 in good health and CMV-seropositive. Sequences were obtained from PBMCs. The chain recombines TRBV5-6 with TRBJ2-1; D might be TRBD2 (5 bases). CDR3 sequence reads: CASSLKRFSSYNEQFF. The CDR3 DNA reads as TGTGCCAGCAGCTTGAAGCGGTTTAGCTCCTACAATGAGCAGTTCTTC.